The entry below gives a single T cell receptor beta chain sequence along with its context. Original methodology: Reference gene primer amplification in the assay estimated nucleated cell counts. Assay used: immunoSEQ multiplex PCR; TCRdb lists only in-frame clones, some missing. The V and J calls and clone size are taken from that table; D and trimming were inferred from the DNA. In the table there are around 110,000 clones, over 75% of which are singletons. This specimen belongs to a study of blood T cell repertoires in COVID-19. Study-wide context: Sites across the United States, Italy and Spain contributed samples from acute and convalescent COVID-19. T cells, B-cell-depleted T cells, or PBMCs provided the cDNA or gDNA that served as material.

Trimming removed 0 bases at V and 2 bases at J, with 13 bases between. The CDR3 is made up of 16 amino acids. Looked up from germline, CDR1 is SGHAT and CDR2 is FQNNGV. The sequenced sample consisted of peripheral blood. The chain links TRBV11-2 to TRBJ2-5; a possible D gene is TRBD1 (6 bases). This TCR came from a human donor with active COVID-19. The donor label of this sample is uncertain. The CDR3, as DNA: TGTGCCAGCAGCTTAGAGGGGGCTGGGGCACAAGAGACCCAGTACTTC. The encoded protein is CASSLEGAGAQETQYF.